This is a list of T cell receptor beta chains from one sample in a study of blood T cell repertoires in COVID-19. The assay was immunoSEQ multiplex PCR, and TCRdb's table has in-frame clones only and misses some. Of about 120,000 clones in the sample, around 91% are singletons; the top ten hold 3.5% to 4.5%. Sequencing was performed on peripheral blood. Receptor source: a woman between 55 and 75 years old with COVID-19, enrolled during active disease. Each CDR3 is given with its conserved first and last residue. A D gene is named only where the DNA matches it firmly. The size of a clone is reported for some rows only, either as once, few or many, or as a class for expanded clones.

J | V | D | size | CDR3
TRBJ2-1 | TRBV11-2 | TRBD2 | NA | CASSFRGLAYEQFF
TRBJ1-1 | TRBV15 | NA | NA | CATSRGYREAFF
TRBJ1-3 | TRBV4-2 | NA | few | CASSQENTGNTIYF
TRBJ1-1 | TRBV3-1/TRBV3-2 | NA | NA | CASSAPGGGAEAFF
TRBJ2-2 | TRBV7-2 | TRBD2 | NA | CASSKQRGGTGELFF
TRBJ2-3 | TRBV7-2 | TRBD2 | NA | CASSLAWAGGSTDTQYF
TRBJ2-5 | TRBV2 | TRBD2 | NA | CASGTRRLETQYF
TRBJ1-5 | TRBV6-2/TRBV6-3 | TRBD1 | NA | CASSTGTDRGQPQHF
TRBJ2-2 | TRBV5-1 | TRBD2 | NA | CASSFFSGGDTGELFF
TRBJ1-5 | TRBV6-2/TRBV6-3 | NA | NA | CASSYSRLEGIGQPQHF
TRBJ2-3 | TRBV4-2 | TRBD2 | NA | CASSQGTSGGPWTDTQYF
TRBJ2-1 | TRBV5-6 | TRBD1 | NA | CASSLGRARTGGHEQFF
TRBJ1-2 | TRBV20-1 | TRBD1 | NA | CSASTGVANYGYTF
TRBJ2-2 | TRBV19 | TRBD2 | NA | CASRRLAGGIGELFF
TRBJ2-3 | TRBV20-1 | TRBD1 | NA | CSASNRDSSTDTQYF
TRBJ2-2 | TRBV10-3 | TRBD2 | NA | CAISASGGASTGELFF
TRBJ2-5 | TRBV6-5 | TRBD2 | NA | CASSSIAGGETQYF